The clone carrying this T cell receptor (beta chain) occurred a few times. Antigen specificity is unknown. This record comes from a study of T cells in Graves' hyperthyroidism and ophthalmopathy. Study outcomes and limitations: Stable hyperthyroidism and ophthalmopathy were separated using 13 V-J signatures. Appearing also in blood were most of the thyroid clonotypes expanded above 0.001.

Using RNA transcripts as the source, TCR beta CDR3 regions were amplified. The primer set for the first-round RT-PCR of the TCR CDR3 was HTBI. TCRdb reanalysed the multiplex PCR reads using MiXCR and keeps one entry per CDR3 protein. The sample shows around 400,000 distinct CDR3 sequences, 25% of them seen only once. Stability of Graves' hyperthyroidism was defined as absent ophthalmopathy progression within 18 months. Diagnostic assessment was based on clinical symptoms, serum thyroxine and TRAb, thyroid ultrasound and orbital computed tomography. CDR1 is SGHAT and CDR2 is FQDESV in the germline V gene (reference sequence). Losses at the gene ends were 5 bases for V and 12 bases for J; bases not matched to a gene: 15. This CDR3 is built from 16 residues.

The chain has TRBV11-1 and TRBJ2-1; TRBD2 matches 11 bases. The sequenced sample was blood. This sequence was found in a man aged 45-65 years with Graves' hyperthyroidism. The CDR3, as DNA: TGTGCCAGCAGCCCCGCCCTAGGAACTAGCGGGAGTTCGCAGTTCTTC. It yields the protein CASSPALGTSGSSQFF.